Detailed here is one TCR beta chain. The antigen this receptor binds is unknown. The sample comes from a study of CXCR3-negative and CXCR3-positive naive CD8 T cells (dated 2019 in TCRdb). As for the study more broadly: About 135 million TRB reads were obtained in total, roughly 1.5 +/- 0.3 million reads per library. Data from roughly eleven donors, pooled across two independent experiments, went into the diversity and physicochemical repertoire analyses. Naive subsets from about 5 donors and memory cells from 3 donors were included in the TRBV-TRBJ cluster analysis.

The reads were generated on a NextSeq 550. The Human TCR Profiling Kit (MiLaboratory) was used to make UMI-labeled 5' RACE TRB cDNA libraries. The full amount of extracted RNA was used for cDNA synthesis, and the full amount of resulting cDNA was used for PCR amplification. Libraries were prepared in parallel using an identical number of PCR cycles. The original methods were these. With a minimum of two reads required per UMI, MIGEC and MiXCR pulled out about 49,000 +/- 11,000 unique UMI-labeled TRB cDNA molecules from each library. An average of roughly 40,000 +/- 10,000 functional in-frame TRB CDR3 nucleotide clonotypes without stop codons was found per library. After downsampling to 5000 UMI-labeled TRB molecules per sample, diversity metrics such as normalized Shannon-Wiener and Chao1 were calculated in VDJtools. For the central five CDR3 residues, VDJtools calculated physicochemical properties weighted by clonotype size, namely interaction energy, strength, volume and Kidera factor 4. TCRdb reprocessed the sequencing reads and holds a single record per CDR3 protein sequence, with no DNA. It is TCRdb's table, rather than the study itself, that gives the V and J calls and clone size. This sample's table lists 70,000 to 95,000 distinct CDR3 sequences. The biggest ten clones account for 1.7% of the sample.

The germline V gene supplies CDR1 SGDLS and CDR2 YYNGEE. CDR3 length: 13 amino acids, cysteine to phenylalanine. No DNA sequence is on record. General conclusions and limits of the study: Similar TRBV-TRBJ usage was shown by naive CXCR3-negative and CXCR3-positive cells from the same donor, whereas distinct patterns were shown by memory cells. TRB CDR3s from CXCR3-positive naive cells showed higher hydrophobicity (lower Kidera factor 4), lower energy, and higher strength and volume indices than CXCR3-negative naive cells. Because CXCR3 expression was partially decreased after cryopreservation, freshly isolated PBMCs were used for most assays. Repertoire diversity was comparably high in both naive subsets but much lower in memory CD8+ T cells. Surface CD5, linked to self-reactivity in mice, was comparable between naive subsets; TCR interaction strength was therefore also inferred from TRB CDR3 physicochemical properties.

Each CD8+ T cell subset was flow-sorted in triplicate, and 300,000 cells per subset were placed directly into RLT lysis buffer. Naive CD8+ T cells were defined stringently as CD45RO-CCR7+CD27+CD95- to exclude memory contaminants. Peripheral blood mononuclear cells were isolated from buffy coats by standard density gradient centrifugation. A FACSAria III was used to flow-sort naive CXCR3-negative and CXCR3-positive CD8+ T cells. An RNeasy Mini Kit was used to extract total RNA from the sorted cells. The sample taken for sequencing was naive CXCR3- CD8+ T cells from blood. The cell subset or site label on this specimen signifies: CD45RO-CCR7+CD27+CD95- naive CD8+ T cells lacking CXCR3 (TNR3-). The receptor's source is a human donor in good health. Some clones in this sample may be carry-over from other donors' samples. The V and J genes are TRBV9 and TRBJ2-7; TCRdb selects TRBD1, and the lack of DNA leaves this call unchecked. The CDR3 in this case is CASSPGTVKEQYF.